The text below deals with one TCR beta chain. Its matching antigen is unknown. The data were obtained in a study of blood T cells in healthy people across ages. The germline V and J ends were trimmed by 5 bases and 4 bases, with 15 bases remaining between them. Germline V gives CDR1 DFQATT, CDR2 SNEGSKA (reference sequence). This CDR3 spans 14 amino acids. Study-level points and caveats: Both naive CD4+ cell counts and diversity were greater in long-lived donors than in aged donors. Among T cells, TCR beta diversity per million cells dropped roughly linearly as age rose.

Isolation yielded PBMCs, at least 6.5 million per sample, in every case. A second about 7 to 11 cycle PCR used barcoded and J-beta primers. Every single cDNA molecule received a tag from a template-switch adaptor with 12 random nucleotides. TCRdb called the 5' RACE reads again in MiXCR, with one record for every CDR3 protein. This sample has 1,500,000 or so distinct CDR3 sequences, with roughly 60% found just once. The rearrangement uses TRBV20-1 and TRBJ2-1; no reliable D call. Material for sequencing was blood. This receptor was taken from a man in his late teens or twenties in good health. CDR3 amino acids: CSAEVFGNYNEQFF. The CDR3, as DNA: TGCAGTGCTGAGGTCTTCGGAAATTACAATGAGCAGTTCTTC.